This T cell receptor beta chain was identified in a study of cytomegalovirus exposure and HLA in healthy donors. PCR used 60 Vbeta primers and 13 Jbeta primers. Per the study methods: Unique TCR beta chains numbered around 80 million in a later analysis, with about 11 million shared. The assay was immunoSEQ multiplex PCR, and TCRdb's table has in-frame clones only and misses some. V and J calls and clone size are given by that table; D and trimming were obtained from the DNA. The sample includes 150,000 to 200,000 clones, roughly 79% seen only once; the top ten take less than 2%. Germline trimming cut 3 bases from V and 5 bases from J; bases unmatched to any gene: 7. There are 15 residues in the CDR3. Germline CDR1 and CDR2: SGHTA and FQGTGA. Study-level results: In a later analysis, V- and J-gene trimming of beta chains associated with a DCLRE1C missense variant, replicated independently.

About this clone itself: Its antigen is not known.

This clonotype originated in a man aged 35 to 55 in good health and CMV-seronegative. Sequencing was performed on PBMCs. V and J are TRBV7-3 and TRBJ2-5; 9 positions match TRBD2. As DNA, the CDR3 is TGTGCCAGCAGCTTGACCGGGACTAGCTGGGAGACCCAGTACTTC. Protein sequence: CASSLTGTSWETQYF.